This is a list of T cell receptor beta chains from one sample in a study of T-cell reconstitution after alpha-beta-depleted transplantation in children. A single record per CDR3 protein comes from TCRdb applying MiXCR to the PCR reads. This sample has over 150,000 distinct CDR3 sequences, with around 10% found just once. The source material was PBMCs, sampled before TCRalphabeta/CD19-depleted stem cell transplant. Receptors were obtained from a boy between 2 and 10 years old with acute myeloid leukemia, due to receive a stem cell transplant. Each CDR3 is given with its conserved first and last residue. A D gene is named only where the DNA matches it firmly. Clone size is not always given. Where it is, it says once, few, many or a class for expanded clones.

d_call,clone_size,j_call,v_call,cdr3_aa,cdr3_nt
.,many,TRBJ1-2,TRBV2,CASSESPRGDGYTF,TGTGCCAGCAGTGAATCTCCCAGGGGCGATGGCTACACCTTC
.,many,TRBJ2-7,TRBV15,CATSRDRRYEQYF,TGTGCCACCAGCAGAGATCGACGGTACGAGCAGTACTTC
TRBD1,many,TRBJ1-2,TRBV29-1,CSVYLTVRQGAKRVYGYTF,TGCAGCGTTTACTTGACAGTACGACAGGGGGCTAAGAGAGTCTATGGCTACACCTTC
.,many,TRBJ1-4,TRBV29-1,CSVADSPAGDEKLFF,TGCAGCGTTGCGGACAGCCCAGCAGGGGATGAAAAACTGTTTTTT
TRBD2,few,TRBJ2-6,TRBV7-2,CASSLTGGGISGANVLTF,TGTGCCAGCAGCTTAACGGGAGGGGGGATCTCTGGGGCCAACGTCCTGACTTTC
.,many,TRBJ2-7,TRBV28,CASSSVSQENYEQYF,TGTGCCAGCAGTTCGGTTTCTCAGGAGAACTACGAGCAGTACTTC
.,many,TRBJ1-1,TRBV7-3,CASSSLVEAFF,TGTGCCAGCAGCTCGTTAGTCGAAGCTTTCTTT
.,many,TRBJ1-5,TRBV3-1,CASSLKRIRGNQPQHF,TGTGCCAGCAGCTTAAAGAGAATCAGGGGCAATCAGCCCCAGCATTTT
.,.,TRBJ1-6,TRBV19,CASAGDQSRSYNSPLHF,TGTGCCAGTGCAGGGGATCAAAGCCGTTCCTATAATTCACCCCTCCACTTT
.,many,TRBJ1-6,TRBV7-6,CASSLRPPGQAESYNSPLHF,TGTGCCAGCAGCTTAAGGCCACCGGGGCAGGCCGAGTCCTATAATTCACCCCTCCACTTT
.,many,TRBJ1-2,TRBV27,CASSLSTGDYRRQGLTF,TGTGCCAGCAGTTTATCGACGGGGGATTACAGGCGGCAAGGACTCACCTTC
TRBD1,many,TRBJ2-2,TRBV5-4,CASSLPGTAVIEDTGELFF,TGTGCCAGCAGCTTACCCGGGACAGCGGTGATTGAGGACACCGGGGAGCTGTTTTTT
.,.,TRBJ2-2,TRBV5-4,CASRPTLNTGELFF,TGTGCCAGCAGGCCGACACTAAACACCGGGGAGCTGTTTTTT
TRBD1,many,TRBJ2-2,TRBV5-1,CASSWDRANTGELFF,TGCGCCAGCAGTTGGGACAGGGCGAACACCGGGGAGCTGTTTTTT
.,many,TRBJ2-7,TRBV27,CASASRVGYEQYF,TGTGCCAGCGCGAGTAGGGTCGGTTACGAGCAGTACTTC
TRBD1,many,TRBJ2-7,TRBV25-1,CASCQTGGYEQYF,TGTGCCAGCTGCCAGACAGGGGGCTACGAGCAGTACTTC
TRBD1,many,TRBJ2-1,TRBV24-1,CATSEKYTGGSYNEQFF,TGTGCCACCAGTGAAAAATACACAGGGGGCTCCTACAATGAGCAGTTCTTC
.,many,TRBJ1-5,TRBV28,CASSPDGNQPQHF,TGTGCCAGCAGTCCTGATGGCAATCAGCCCCAGCATTTT
.,many,TRBJ2-7,TRBV20-1,CSARKPAAYEQYF,TGCAGTGCTAGAAAGCCTGCGGCCTACGAGCAGTACTTC
.,many,TRBJ2-7,TRBV20-1,CSARANADYEQYF,TGCAGTGCTAGAGCCAACGCAGACTACGAGCAGTACTTC
TRBD2,many,TRBJ2-1,TRBV2,CASSEAGTSQSRSYNEQFF,TGTGCCAGCAGTGAAGCGGGGACTAGCCAATCTCGCTCCTACAATGAGCAGTTCTTC
TRBD1,many,TRBJ2-7,TRBV27,CASSLGQGEGEQYF,TGTGCCAGCAGTTTGGGACAGGGGGAGGGCGAGCAGTACTTC
TRBD1,many,TRBJ2-2,TRBV25-1,CVSRQGAAGELFF,TGTGTCAGCCGACAGGGGGCTGCCGGGGAGCTGTTTTTT
TRBD1,many,TRBJ1-6,TRBV12-3/TRBV12-4,CASRPGTGTGNSPLHF,TGTGCCAGCAGGCCAGGGACCGGGACAGGGAATTCACCCCTCCACTTT